This T cell receptor (beta chain) was sequenced for a study of blood T cells in healthy people across ages. A J-beta primer mix and a sample-barcoded 5' primer were used in a second PCR of about 6 to 12 cycles. TCRdb reprocessed the 5' RACE reads with MiXCR, giving one entry per CDR3 protein. This repertoire shows 1.5 million to 2 million distinct CDR3 sequences, around 48% found once; its top ten account for around 2.1%. This CDR3 contains 13 residues. V was cut by 7 bases and J by 4 bases, with 13 bases left in between. The V call is TRBV12-3 or TRBV12-4, the J call TRBJ1-2, with D possibly TRBD1 on 6 matching bases. The sequencing sample was made of blood. This receptor was taken from a woman in her thirties or forties in good health. In DNA form, the CDR3 reads TGTGCCAGCACGGAACAGGGTGTCTATGGCTACACCTTC. This gives the protein CASTEQGVYGYTF.